The table lists the clone carrying this TCR beta chain with a few counts. Its antigen is undetermined. CDR3 size: 16 residues. The germline V gene encodes CDR1 SNHLY and CDR2 FYNNEI. Unmatched junction bases numbered 5, after V lost 2 bases and J lost 0 bases. This sample is drawn from a study of cytomegalovirus exposure and HLA in healthy donors. General study points: In a later analysis, common viral pathogens appeared linked to several of the most significant clusters.

Primers included in the PCR were 60 Vbeta and 13 Jbeta primers. The repertoire was sequenced with immunoSEQ multiplex PCR; TCRdb's copy has only in-frame clones and lacks some. The sample contains fewer than 200,000 clones, about 13% of which appear only once. The sequenced material came from PBMCs. This chain joins TRBV2 and TRBJ2-7, with TRBD2 matching over 9 bases. The TCR originated in a man aged 45-65 years in good health and CMV-seropositive. CDR3 nucleotide sequence: TGTGCCAGCAGTGAAACCGGACTAGCGAGCTCCTACGAGCAGTACTTC. Translation: CASSETGLASSYEQYF.